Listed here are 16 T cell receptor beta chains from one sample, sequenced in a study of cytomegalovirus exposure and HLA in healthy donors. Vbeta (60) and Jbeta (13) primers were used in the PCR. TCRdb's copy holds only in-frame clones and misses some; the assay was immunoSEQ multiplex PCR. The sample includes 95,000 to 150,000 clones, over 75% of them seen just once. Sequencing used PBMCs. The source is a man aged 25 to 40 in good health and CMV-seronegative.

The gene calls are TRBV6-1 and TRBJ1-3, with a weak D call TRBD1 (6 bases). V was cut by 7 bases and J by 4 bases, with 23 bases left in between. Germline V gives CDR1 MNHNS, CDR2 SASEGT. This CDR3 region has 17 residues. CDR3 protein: CASTKARVQGTGNTIYF. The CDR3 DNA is TGTGCCAGCACTAAAGCCAGGGTACAGGGCACCGGAAACACCATATATTTT.

The CDR3 region has the DNA TGCGCCAGCAGCTTGACCGGGACAGGGATCATGAACACTGAAGCTTTCTTT. Protein: CASSLTGTGIMNTEAFF. The chain joins TRBV5-1 to TRBJ1-1, with 9 bases fitting TRBD1. This CDR3 comprises 17 residues. The V gene end was trimmed by 1 base and the J gene end by 0 bases; junction bases not matched to a gene: 7. Germline loops: CDR1 SGHRS, CDR2 YFSETQ. Full variable domain (rest looked up from reference TRBV5-1 and TRBJ1-1): KAGVTQTPRYLIKTRGQQVTLSCSPISGHRSVSWYQQTPGQGLQFLFEYFSETQRNKGNFPGRFSGRQFSNSRSEMNVSTLELGDSALYLCASSLTGTGIMNTEAFFGQGTRLTVV.

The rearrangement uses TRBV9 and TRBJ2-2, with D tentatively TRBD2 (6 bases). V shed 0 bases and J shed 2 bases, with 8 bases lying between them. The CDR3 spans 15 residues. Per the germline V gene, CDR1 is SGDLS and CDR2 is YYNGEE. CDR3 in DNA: TGTGCCAGCAGCGTAGACGGGGGAAACACCGGGGAGCTGTTTTTT. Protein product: CASSVDGGNTGELFF.

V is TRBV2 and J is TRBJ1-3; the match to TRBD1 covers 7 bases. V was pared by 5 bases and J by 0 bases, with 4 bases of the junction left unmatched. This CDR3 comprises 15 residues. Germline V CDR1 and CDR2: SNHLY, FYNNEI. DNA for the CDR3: TGTGCCAGCAGTTCAACAGGGGTCTCTGGAAACACCATATATTTT. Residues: CASSSTGVSGNTIYF.

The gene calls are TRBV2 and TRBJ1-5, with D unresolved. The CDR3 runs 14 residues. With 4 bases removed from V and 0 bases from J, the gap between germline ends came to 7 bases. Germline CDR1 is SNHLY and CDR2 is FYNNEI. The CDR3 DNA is TGTGCCAGCAGTGGAGGGAATAGCAATCAGCCCCAGCATTTT. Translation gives CASSGGNSNQPQHF.

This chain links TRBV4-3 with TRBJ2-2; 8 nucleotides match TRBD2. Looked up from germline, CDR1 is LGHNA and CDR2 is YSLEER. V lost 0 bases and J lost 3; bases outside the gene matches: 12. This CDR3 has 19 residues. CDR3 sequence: CASSQDWVRGAGDTGELFF. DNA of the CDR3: TGCGCCAGCAGCCAAGATTGGGTTCGGGGAGCGGGGGACACCGGGGAGCTGTTTTTT.

In DNA form, the CDR3 reads TGTGCCAGCCTAGCGGGGGCCCGAGGCAATGAGCAGTTCTTC. Translating it yields CASLAGARGNEQFF. The chain recombines TRBV6-6 with TRBJ2-1; 10 bases align to TRBD2. This CDR3 is built from 14 residues. Germline-derived CDR1 and CDR2 are MNHNY and SVGAGI (reference sequence). Trimming took 8 bases from V and 6 from J; bases not matched to a gene: 7.

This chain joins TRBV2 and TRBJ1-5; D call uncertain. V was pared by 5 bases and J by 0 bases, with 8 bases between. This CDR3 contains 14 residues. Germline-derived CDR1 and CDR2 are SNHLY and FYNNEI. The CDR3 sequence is CASSPSYSNQPQHF. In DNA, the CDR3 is TGTGCCAGCAGTCCGAGCTATAGCAATCAGCCCCAGCATTTT.

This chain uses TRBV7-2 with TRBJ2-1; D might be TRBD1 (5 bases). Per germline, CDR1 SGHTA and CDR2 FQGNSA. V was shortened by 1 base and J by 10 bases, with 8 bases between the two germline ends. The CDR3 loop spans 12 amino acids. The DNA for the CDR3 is TGTGCCAGCAGCTTAGTTCAGGGAGAGCAGTTCTTC. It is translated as CASSLVQGEQFF.

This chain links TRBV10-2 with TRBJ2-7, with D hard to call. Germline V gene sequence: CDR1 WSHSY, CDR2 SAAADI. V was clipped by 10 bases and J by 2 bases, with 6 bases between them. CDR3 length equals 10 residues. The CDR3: CATTPYEQYF. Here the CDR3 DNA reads TGCGCCACCACACCCTACGAGCAGTACTTC.

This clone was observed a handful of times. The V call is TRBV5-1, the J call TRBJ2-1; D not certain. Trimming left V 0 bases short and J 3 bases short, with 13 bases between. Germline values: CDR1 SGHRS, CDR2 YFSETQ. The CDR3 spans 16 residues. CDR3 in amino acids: CASSLVTDLSYNEQFF. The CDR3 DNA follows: TGCGCCAGCAGCTTGGTAACAGACCTGAGCTACAATGAGCAGTTCTTC.

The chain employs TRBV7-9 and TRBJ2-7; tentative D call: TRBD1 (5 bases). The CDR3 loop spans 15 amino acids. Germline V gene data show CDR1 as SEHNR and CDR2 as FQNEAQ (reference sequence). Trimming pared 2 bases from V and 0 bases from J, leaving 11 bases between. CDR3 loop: CASSLRRGSSYEQYF. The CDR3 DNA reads TGTGCCAGCAGCTTAAGAAGGGGAAGCTCCTACGAGCAGTACTTC.

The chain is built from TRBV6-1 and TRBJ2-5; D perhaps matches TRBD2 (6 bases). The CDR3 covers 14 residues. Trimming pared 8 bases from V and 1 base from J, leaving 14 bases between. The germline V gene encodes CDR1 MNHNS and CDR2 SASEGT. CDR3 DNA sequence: TGTGCCAGCGAAGGCAACGGGGGCCAAGAGACCCAGTACTTC. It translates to CASEGNGGQETQYF.

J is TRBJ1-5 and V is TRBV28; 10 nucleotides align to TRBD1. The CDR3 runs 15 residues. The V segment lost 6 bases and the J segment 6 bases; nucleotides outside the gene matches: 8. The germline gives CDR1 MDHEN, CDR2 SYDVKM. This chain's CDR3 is CASRLGTGVIQPQHF. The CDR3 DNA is TGTGCCAGCAGGCTCGGGACAGGGGTGATTCAGCCCCAGCATTTT.

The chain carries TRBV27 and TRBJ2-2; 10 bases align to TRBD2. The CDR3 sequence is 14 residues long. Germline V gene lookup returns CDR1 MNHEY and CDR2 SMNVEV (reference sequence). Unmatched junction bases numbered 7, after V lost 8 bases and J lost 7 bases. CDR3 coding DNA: TGTGCCAGCGTAAGCGGGGGGGCCCACGGGGAGCTGTTTTTT. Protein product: CASVSGGAHGELFF.

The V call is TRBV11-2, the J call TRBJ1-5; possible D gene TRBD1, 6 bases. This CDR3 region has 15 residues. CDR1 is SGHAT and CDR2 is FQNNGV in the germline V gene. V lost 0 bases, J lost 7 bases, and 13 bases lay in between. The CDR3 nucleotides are TGTGCCAGCAGCTTAGACAGGGGAAGGGCCCAGCCCCAGCATTTT. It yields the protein CASSLDRGRAQPQHF.